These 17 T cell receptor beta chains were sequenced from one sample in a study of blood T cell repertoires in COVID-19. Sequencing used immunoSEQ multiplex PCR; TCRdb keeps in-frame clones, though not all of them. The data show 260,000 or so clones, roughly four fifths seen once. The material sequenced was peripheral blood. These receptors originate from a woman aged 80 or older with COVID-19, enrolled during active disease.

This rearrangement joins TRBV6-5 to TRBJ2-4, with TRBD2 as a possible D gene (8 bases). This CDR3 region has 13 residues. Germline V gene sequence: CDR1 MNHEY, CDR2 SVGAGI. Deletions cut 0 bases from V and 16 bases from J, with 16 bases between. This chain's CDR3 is CASSYSPGGGEYF. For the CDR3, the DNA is TGTGCCAGCAGTTACTCCCCGGGAGGGGGCGAATACTTC.

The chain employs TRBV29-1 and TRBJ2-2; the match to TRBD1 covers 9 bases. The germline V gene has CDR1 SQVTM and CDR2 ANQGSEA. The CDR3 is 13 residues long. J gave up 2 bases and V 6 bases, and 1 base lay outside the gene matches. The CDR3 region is CSVQGANTGELFF. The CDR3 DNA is TGCAGCGTACAGGGGGCTAACACCGGGGAGCTGTTTTTT.

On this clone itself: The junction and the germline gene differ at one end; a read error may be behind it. CDR3 DNA sequence: TGTGCTAGTGGTTTGGGGACAGGGACAACGGATTTT. The encoded protein is CASGLGTGTTDF. The chain carries TRBV12-5 and TRBJ1-5; 8 positions agree with TRBD1. CDR1 and CDR2 (germline): LGHNT, FRNRAP. This CDR3 has 12 residues.

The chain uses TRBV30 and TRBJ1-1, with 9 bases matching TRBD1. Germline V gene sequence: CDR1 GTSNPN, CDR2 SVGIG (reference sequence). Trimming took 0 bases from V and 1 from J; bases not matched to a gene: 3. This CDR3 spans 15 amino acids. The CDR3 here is CAWSVWTGANTEAFF. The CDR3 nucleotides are TGTGCCTGGAGTGTTTGGACAGGGGCGAACACTGAAGCTTTCTTT.

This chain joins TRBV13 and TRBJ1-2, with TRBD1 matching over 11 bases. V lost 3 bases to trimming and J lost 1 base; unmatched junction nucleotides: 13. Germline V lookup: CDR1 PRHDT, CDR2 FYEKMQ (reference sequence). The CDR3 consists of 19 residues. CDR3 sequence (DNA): TGTGCCAGCAGCTTCAAATCAAAAATAGGGACAGGGGGTAACTATGGCTACACCTTC. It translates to CASSFKSKIGTGGNYGYTF.

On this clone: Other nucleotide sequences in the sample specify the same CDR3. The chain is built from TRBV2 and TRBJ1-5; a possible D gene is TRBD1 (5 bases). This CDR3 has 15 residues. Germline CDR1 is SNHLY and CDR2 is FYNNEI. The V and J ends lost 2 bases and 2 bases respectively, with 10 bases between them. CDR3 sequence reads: CASSEQGLGNQPQHF. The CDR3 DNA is TGTGCCAGCAGTGAACAGGGCTTAGGCAATCAGCCCCAGCATTTT.

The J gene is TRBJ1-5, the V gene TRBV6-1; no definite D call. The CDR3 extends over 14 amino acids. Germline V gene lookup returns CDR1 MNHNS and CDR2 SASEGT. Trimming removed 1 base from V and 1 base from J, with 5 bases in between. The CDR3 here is CASSEGPSNQPQHF. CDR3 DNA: TGTGCCAGCAGTGAAGGGCCGAGCAATCAGCCCCAGCATTTT.

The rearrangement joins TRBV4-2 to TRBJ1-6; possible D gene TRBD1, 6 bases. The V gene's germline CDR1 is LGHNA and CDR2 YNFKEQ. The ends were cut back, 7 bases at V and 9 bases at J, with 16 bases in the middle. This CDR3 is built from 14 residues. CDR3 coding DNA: TGTGCCAGCACCCTCGAGGGGGACCGTTCACCCCTCCACTTT. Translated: CASTLEGDRSPLHF.

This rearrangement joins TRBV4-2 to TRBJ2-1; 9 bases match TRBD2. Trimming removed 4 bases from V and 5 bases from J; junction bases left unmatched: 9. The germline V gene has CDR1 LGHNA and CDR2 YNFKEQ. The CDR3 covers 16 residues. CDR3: CASSLYARLADNEQFF. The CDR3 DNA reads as TGTGCCAGCAGCCTCTATGCCAGACTAGCGGACAATGAGCAGTTCTTC.

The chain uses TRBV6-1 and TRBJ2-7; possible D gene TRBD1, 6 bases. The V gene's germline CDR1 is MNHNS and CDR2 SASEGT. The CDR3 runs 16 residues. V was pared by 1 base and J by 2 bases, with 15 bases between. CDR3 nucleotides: TGTGCCAGCAGTGAAGGTTACCGGGACATCACCTACGAGCAGTACTTC. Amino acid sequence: CASSEGYRDITYEQYF.

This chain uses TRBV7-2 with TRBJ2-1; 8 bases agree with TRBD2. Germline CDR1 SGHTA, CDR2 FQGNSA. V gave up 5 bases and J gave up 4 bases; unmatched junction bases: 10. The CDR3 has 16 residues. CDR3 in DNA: TGTGCCAGCAGCCCTCAAGCGGGAGTCTCGTACAATGAGCAGTTCTTC. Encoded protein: CASSPQAGVSYNEQFF. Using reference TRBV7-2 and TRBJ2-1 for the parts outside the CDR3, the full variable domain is GAGVSQSPSNKVTEKGKDVELRCDPISGHTALYWYRQSLGQGLEFLIYFQGNSAPDKSGLPSDRFSAERTGGSVSTLTIQRTQQEDSAVYLCASSPQAGVSYNEQFFGPGTRLTVL.

The DNA of the CDR3 is TGTGCCAGCAGCTCTCACCCGGGACAGGGGGCTGCCGAGCAGTACTTC. Amino acid sequence: CASSSHPGQGAAEQYF. The J gene is TRBJ2-7, the V gene TRBV7-9, with 12 bases matching TRBD1. CDR1 SEHNR and CDR2 FQNEAQ come from the germline V gene (reference sequence). The V segment lost 4 bases and the J segment 6 bases; nucleotides outside the gene matches: 10. The CDR3 length is 16 residues.

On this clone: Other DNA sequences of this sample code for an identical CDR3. The CDR3 DNA is TGTGCCAGCAGTTCTACAGGGTCCGGGGCCAACGTCCTGACTTTC. Protein product: CASSSTGSGANVLTF. The rearrangement joins TRBV28 to TRBJ2-6; D is possibly TRBD1 (6 bases). The CDR3 consists of 15 residues. The V and J ends lost 4 bases and 4 bases respectively, with 11 bases between them. Germline V gene lookup returns CDR1 MDHEN and CDR2 SYDVKM.

CDR3 region: CASSLTQGYYGYTF. The CDR3 DNA reads as TGTGCCAGCAGTTTGACGCAGGGTTATTACGGCTACACCTTC. The chain employs TRBV27 and TRBJ1-2; tentatively, D is TRBD1 (5 bases). From germline, CDR1 is MNHEY and CDR2 SMNVEV (reference sequence). The CDR3 runs to 14 residues. The V end lost 3 bases, the J end lost 8 bases, and 16 bases lay between the germline ends.

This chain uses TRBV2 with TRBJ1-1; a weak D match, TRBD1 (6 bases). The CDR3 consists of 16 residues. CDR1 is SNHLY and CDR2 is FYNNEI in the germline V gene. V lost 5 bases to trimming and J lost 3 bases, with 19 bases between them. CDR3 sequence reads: CASSSPLQGWDTEAFF. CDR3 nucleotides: TGTGCCAGCAGTTCCCCTTTACAGGGTTGGGACACTGAAGCTTTCTTT.

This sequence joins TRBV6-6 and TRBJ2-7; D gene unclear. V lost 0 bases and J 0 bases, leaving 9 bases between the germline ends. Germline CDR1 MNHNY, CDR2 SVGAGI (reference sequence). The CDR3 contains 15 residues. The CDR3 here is CASSYSLESSYEQYF. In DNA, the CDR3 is TGTGCCAGCAGTTACTCTTTGGAGAGCTCCTACGAGCAGTACTTC.

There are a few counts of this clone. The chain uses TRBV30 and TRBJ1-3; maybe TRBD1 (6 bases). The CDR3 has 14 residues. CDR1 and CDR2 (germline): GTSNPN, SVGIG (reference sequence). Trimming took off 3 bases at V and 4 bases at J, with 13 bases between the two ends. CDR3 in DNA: TGTGCCTGGAGACCAAGGGGGTCAGGAAACACCATATATTTT. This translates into CAWRPRGSGNTIYF.